A single sample gave rise to the 27 T cell receptor beta chains below, sequenced in a study of blood T cells in healthy people across ages. A second PCR, run for about 7 to 11 cycles, used a sample-barcoded 5' primer plus a J-beta primer mix. Via MiXCR, TCRdb re-called the 5' RACE reads, giving one row per CDR3 protein. Of 580,000 or so distinct CDR3 sequences in the sample, 40% to 50% were seen once. The sample taken for sequencing was blood. The receptors originated from an elderly man in good health.

To note about this clonotype: A much larger clone is a single base away; this may be a read error. V usage is TRBV29-1 and J usage is TRBJ2-7, with unresolved D. V lost 6 bases to trimming and J lost 1 base, with 16 bases between them. The V gene's germline CDR1 is SQVTM and CDR2 ANQGSEA. The CDR3 runs to 14 residues. CDR3 protein: CSVALKAPSYEQYF. CDR3 bases: TGCAGCGTGGCCCTCAAGGCCCCATCCTACGAGCAGTACTTC.

This rearrangement joins TRBV7-2 to TRBJ2-3; TRBD1 or TRBD2 may be the D gene (7 bases each). There are 16 residues in the CDR3. CDR1 and CDR2 from the germline V gene are SGHTA and FQGNSA. The V end was cut by 4 bases, the J end by 0 bases, with 14 bases between. This CDR3 reads CASSWEGQPSTDTQYF. In DNA, the CDR3 is TGTGCCAGCAGCTGGGAGGGACAGCCTAGCACAGATACGCAGTATTTT.

This clonotype was seen a handful of times. The rearrangement uses TRBV7-9 and TRBJ1-2; no clear D gene. V was cut by 1 base and J by 0 bases, with 12 bases left in between. The CDR3 is 16 amino acids. Germline CDR1 is SEHNR and CDR2 is FQNEAQ (reference sequence). The CDR3 spells CASSLGVRSSNYGYTF. The DNA of the CDR3 is TGTGCCAGCAGCTTAGGGGTTAGGAGCTCTAACTATGGCTACACCTTC.

The chain recombines TRBV20-1 with TRBJ1-2; D unclear. The V end lost 3 bases, the J end lost 6 bases, and 14 bases lay between the germline ends. Germline CDR1 DFQATT, CDR2 SNEGSKA (reference sequence). The CDR3 totals 13 residues. The CDR3 nucleotides are TGCAGTGCTAGCAGGAATAGGGAAAATGGCTACACCTTC. It yields the protein CSASRNRENGYTF.

The chain joins TRBV7-2 to TRBJ2-3; D unresolved. This CDR3 has 17 residues. The germline V and J ends were trimmed by 1 base and 7 bases, with 21 bases remaining between them. Germline V gene data show CDR1 as SGHTA and CDR2 as FQGNSA. In DNA, the CDR3 is TGTGCCAGCAGCTTAGTCCCCGGCCCGATCGGGCCAAATACGCAGTATTTT. This sequence encodes CASSLVPGPIGPNTQYF.

This clonotype was counted at least ten times. This chain joins TRBV7-2 and TRBJ2-3, with 7 positions matching TRBD1. The CDR3 length is 15 residues. Germline-derived CDR1 and CDR2 are SGHTA and FQGNSA. The trim removed 2 bases at V and 3 bases at J, leaving 5 bases unmatched. In nucleotides, the CDR3 is TGTGCCAGCAGCTTAAGACAGGGCGGGACAGATACGCAGTATTTT. It codes for CASSLRQGGTDTQYF.

This clonotype was observed a few times. The genes are TRBV12-3 or TRBV12-4 and TRBJ2-5, with 12 bases lining up with TRBD2. This CDR3 contains 16 residues. The J segment lost 2 bases and the V segment lost 5 bases, leaving 6 bases of the junction unmatched. In DNA, the CDR3 is TGTGCCAGCAGTAAAACGCTAGCGGGGGGGCAAGAGACCCAGTACTTC. It yields the protein CASSKTLAGGQETQYF.

V is TRBV21-1 and J is TRBJ2-7. TRBV21-1 is deemed a pseudogene. The CDR3 runs to 14 residues. In DNA, the CDR3 is TGTGCCAGCAGCAAAGCAGGGATGGACTACGAGCAGTACTTC. Translated, it gives CASSKAGMDYEQYF.

This chain connects TRBV29-1 to TRBJ2-7; TRBD2 agrees at 9 bases. V trimming: 7 bases; J trimming: 7 bases; junction bases outside the gene matches: 14. The CDR3 extends over 14 amino acids. The germline CDR1 and CDR2 sequences are SQVTM and ANQGSEA. CDR3 DNA sequence: TGCAGCGCCAAAAGGGGCGGGAGGGCGGAGGAGCAGTACTTC. Its protein product is CSAKRGGRAEEQYF.

This chain uses TRBV29-1 with TRBJ2-3; no clear D gene. V dropped 4 bases and J dropped 2 bases, with 13 bases sitting between them. The CDR3 consists of 14 residues. Germline CDR1 is SQVTM and CDR2 is ANQGSEA. The CDR3 is CSVGRSVNTDTQYF. CDR3 in DNA: TGCAGCGTTGGACGCTCCGTTAACACAGATACGCAGTATTTT.

This clonotype was found a few times. The rearrangement uses TRBV11-1 and TRBJ2-7; 7 bases match TRBD1. The ends lost 3 bases at V and 0 bases at J; junction bases unmatched: 8. The CDR3 is made up of 16 amino acids. Germline CDR1 reads SGHAT; CDR2 reads FQDESV (reference sequence). The CDR3 spells CASSFTGTASSYEQYF. CDR3 nucleotides: TGTGCCAGCAGCTTCACTGGGACAGCGAGCTCCTACGAGCAGTACTTC. The variable domain in full, completed from reference TRBV11-1 and TRBJ2-7, reads EAEVAQSPRYKITEKSQAVAFWCDPISGHATLYWYRQILGQGPELLVQFQDESVVDDSQLPKDRFSAERLKGVDSTLKIQPAELGDSAMYLCASSFTGTASSYEQYFGPGTRLTVT.

In its sample, this clonotype was seen once. V usage is TRBV3-1 and J usage is TRBJ2-3; a weak D match, TRBD2 (7 bases). The V end lost 4 bases, the J end lost 3 bases, and 17 bases lay between the germline ends. This CDR3 region has 16 residues. Germline V gene sequence: CDR1 LGHDT, CDR2 YNNKEL (reference sequence). As DNA, the CDR3 is TGTGCCAGCAGCCGACACGGACTAGGGGGGACAGATACGCAGTATTTT. It specifies CASSRHGLGGTDTQYF.

The gene calls are TRBV20-1 and TRBJ2-3; D may correspond to TRBD1 or TRBD2 (6 bases each). Trimming took off 7 bases at V and 0 bases at J, with 14 bases between the two ends. This CDR3 is 14 amino acids long. The V gene's germline CDR1 is DFQATT and CDR2 SNEGSKA (reference sequence). CDR3 loop: CSEGGLTSTDTQYF. Written as DNA, the CDR3 is TGCAGTGAAGGGGGACTTACTAGCACAGATACGCAGTATTTT.

In DNA, the CDR3 is TGTGCCAGCAGCTTAGATGGGCAGGGTATGGACGAGCAGTACTTC. This codes for CASSLDGQGMDEQYF. The V gene is TRBV11-1, the J gene TRBJ2-7; perhaps TRBD1 as D (5 bases). From germline, CDR1 is SGHAT and CDR2 FQDESV (reference sequence). The germline V and J ends were trimmed by 1 base and 5 bases, with 15 bases remaining between them. CDR3 length: 15 amino acids.

CDR3 in amino acids: CSVDQGAGANVLTF. CDR3 coding DNA: TGCAGCGTTGACCAGGGGGCTGGGGCCAACGTCCTGACTTTC. The chain carries TRBV29-1 and TRBJ2-6, with 7 positions matching TRBD1. The length of the CDR3 is 14 residues. Per germline, CDR1 SQVTM and CDR2 ANQGSEA. Trimming took 3 bases from V and 2 from J; bases not matched to a gene: 1.

This clonotype was observed at least ten times. The V and J genes are TRBV7-9 and TRBJ2-3; 9 bases align to TRBD1. This CDR3 is 15 amino acids long. The V and J ends lost 4 bases and 2 bases, in that order; junction bases with no gene match: 4. The germline CDR1 and CDR2 sequences are SEHNR and FQNEAQ (reference sequence). This chain's CDR3 is CASSSGTGPTDTQYF. In nucleotides, the CDR3 is TGTGCCAGCAGCTCCGGGACAGGGCCCACAGATACGCAGTATTTT.

The V gene is TRBV7-9, the J gene TRBJ2-5, with D tentatively TRBD1 (6 bases). The CDR3 covers 15 residues. Trimming left V 3 bases short and J 3 bases short, with 14 bases between. Per the germline V gene, CDR1 is SEHNR and CDR2 is FQNEAQ (reference sequence). CDR3 DNA sequence: TGTGCCAGCAGCTTGTGGTCAGGGGCCAAAGAGACCCAGTACTTC. Its protein is CASSLWSGAKETQYF.

This clonotype was found a few times. The chain couples TRBV7-2 to TRBJ2-7, with 8 bases matching TRBD1. The CDR3 totals 16 residues. Germline CDR1 is SGHTA and CDR2 is FQGNSA. Trimming removed 9 bases from V and 0 bases from J; junction bases left unmatched: 13. The DNA for the CDR3 is TGTGCCAGTAGCGCCGATTGGGGACAGGCCTCCTACGAGCAGTACTTC. Translation gives CASSADWGQASYEQYF.

The chain combines TRBV20-1 with TRBJ2-5, with TRBD1 matching over 11 bases. The CDR3 consists of 14 residues. CDR1 and CDR2 (germline): DFQATT, SNEGSKA (reference sequence). V shed 5 bases, J shed 6 bases, and the junction held 8 bases outside the gene matches. For the CDR3, the DNA is TGCAGTGCTCGTGGACAGGGGGCCGGGAAGACCCAGTACTTC. It encodes CSARGQGAGKTQYF.

The chain joins TRBV5-6 to TRBJ2-4; tentatively, D is TRBD2 (5 bases). The end of the DNA is better explained by TRBJ2-7, so the J call may be wrong. Germline V CDR1 and CDR2: SGHDT, YYEEEE. The CDR3 is made up of 16 amino acids. CDR3 DNA sequence: TGTGCCAGCAGCCCCATCGACTACTTAGGCGGCTCCGAGCAGTACTTC. Residues: CASSPIDYLGGSEQYF.

This clonotype has more than one count but fewer than ten. This sequence joins TRBV30 and TRBJ2-2; 7 bases are shared with TRBD1. V shed 8 bases, J shed 11 bases, and the junction held 11 bases outside the gene matches. Per the germline V gene, CDR1 is GTSNPN and CDR2 is SVGIG (reference sequence). This CDR3 has 12 residues. This CDR3 is CARNTGADELFF. The DNA for the CDR3 is TGTGCCCGAAACACAGGGGCAGATGAGCTGTTTTTT.

There are a few counts of this clonotype. The rearrangement links TRBV28 to TRBJ2-3; possibly TRBD1 or TRBD2 for D (6 bases each). Germline V gene data show CDR1 as MDHEN and CDR2 as SYDVKM. Trimming cost V 5 bases and J 5 bases, with 17 bases left between them. The CDR3 length is 15 residues. The CDR3 is CASSPIQGGGDTQYF. The CDR3 DNA reads TGTGCCAGCAGTCCAATACAGGGAGGTGGAGATACGCAGTATTTT.

The chain combines TRBV7-9 with TRBJ1-2; D possibly corresponds to TRBD1 (5 bases). V was shortened by 3 bases and J by 4 bases, with 9 bases between the two germline ends. Germline lookup yields CDR1 SEHNR and CDR2 FQNEAQ (reference sequence). The CDR3 is made up of 13 amino acids. CDR3 nucleotides: TGTGCCAGCAGCTTCCGGGGGGGCTATGGCTACACCTTC. It encodes CASSFRGGYGYTF. Complete variable domain (other parts from reference TRBV7-9 and TRBJ1-2): DTGVSQNPRHKITKRGQNVTFRCDPISEHNRLYWYRQTLGQGPEFLTYFQNEAQLEKSRLLSDRFSAERPKGSFSTLEIQRTEQGDSAMYLCASSFRGGYGYTFGSGTRLTVV.

This rearrangement joins TRBV28 to TRBJ2-7; D remains ambiguous. V gave up 7 bases and J gave up 0 bases, with 7 bases separating them. CDR3 length equals 12 residues. The V gene's germline CDR1 is MDHEN and CDR2 SYDVKM. The CDR3 reads CASKGNSYEQYF. CDR3 DNA sequence: TGTGCCAGCAAGGGTAACTCCTACGAGCAGTACTTC.

The chain carries TRBV6-2 or TRBV6-3 and TRBJ1-2; tentatively, D is TRBD1 (6 bases). CDR1 is MNHEY, CDR2 SVGEGT, per germline. CDR3 length: 12 amino acids. V lost 6 bases, J lost 7 bases, and 12 bases lay in between. CDR3 residues: CASSLTGPGYTF. DNA for the CDR3: TGTGCCAGCAGCCTCACAGGGCCTGGCTACACCTTC.

The chain is built from TRBV27 and TRBJ2-5, with no clear D. V was shortened by 3 bases and J by 4 bases, with 12 bases between the two germline ends. This CDR3 has 14 residues. In germline, CDR1 is MNHEY, CDR2 SMNVEV (reference sequence). The CDR3 reads CASSFWGGSETQYF. The DNA for the CDR3 is TGTGCCAGCAGTTTCTGGGGTGGATCAGAGACCCAGTACTTC.

This clonotype was detected only a few times. The rearrangement joins TRBV10-3 to TRBJ2-3, with TRBD1 identical over 7 bases. Trimming cost V 1 base and J 4 bases; bases outside gene matches: 5. This CDR3 is built from 15 residues. Germline CDR1 is ENHRY and CDR2 is SYGVKD. The chain's CDR3 is CAISELNRGSDTQYF. CDR3 DNA: TGTGCCATCAGTGAGTTGAACAGGGGTTCAGATACGCAGTATTTT.